The 27 T cell receptor beta chains below all came from one sample that was sequenced in a study of shared clonotypes between healthy human individuals. This table comes from immunoSEQ multiplex PCR, and its TCRdb copy is limited to in-frame clones, with some not included. This table has a few million clones, around nine tenths appearing once. Sequenced input: naive CD4+ T cells sorted from blood. Subset: CD45RA+ positively selected. These receptors were obtained from a man younger than 30 in good health.

The chain is built from TRBV19 and TRBJ1-4, with 8 bases lining up with TRBD1. Germline trimming cut 5 bases from V and 7 bases from J; bases unmatched to any gene: 6. Looked up from germline, CDR1 is LNHDA and CDR2 is SQIVND (reference sequence). This CDR3 is built from 14 residues. The CDR3 bases are TGTGCCAGTAGTCCCGGGACAGGTGCTGAAAAACTGTTTTTT. The encoded protein is CASSPGTGAEKLFF.

The chain has TRBV5-4 and TRBJ1-1; tentative D call: TRBD1 (5 bases). The V gene's germline CDR1 is SGHNT and CDR2 YYREEE (reference sequence). The CDR3 loop spans 14 amino acids. The V gene lost 4 bases and the J gene lost 4 bases, with 14 bases spanning the gap. This chain's CDR3 is CASSPVPGGTEAFF. CDR3 nucleotide sequence: TGTGCCAGCAGCCCGGTCCCGGGGGGCACTGAAGCTTTCTTT.

The rearrangement links TRBV18 to TRBJ1-2; D is uncertain. The germline gives CDR1 KGHSH, CDR2 LQKENI. The CDR3 runs to 14 residues. The V end was cut by 1 base, the J end by 2 bases, with 8 bases between. CDR3 DNA sequence: TGTGCCAGCTCACCACTGGGCAAGAACTATGGCTACACCTTC. Amino acid sequence: CASSPLGKNYGYTF.

The chain combines TRBV7-9 with TRBJ2-7; 9 positions agree with TRBD1. Germline lookup yields CDR1 SEHNR and CDR2 FQNEAQ (reference sequence). The CDR3 sequence is 14 residues long. V shed 5 bases and J 3 bases; nucleotides not matched to a gene: 5. CDR3 loop: CASSRGQGFYEQYF. Written as DNA, the CDR3 is TGTGCCAGCAGCCGAGGACAGGGGTTCTACGAGCAGTACTTC.

The V gene is TRBV28, the J gene TRBJ1-4, with D maybe TRBD1 (6 bases). V dropped 6 bases and J dropped 4 bases, with 12 bases sitting between them. From germline, CDR1 is MDHEN and CDR2 SYDVKM. The CDR3 consists of 14 residues. The CDR3 here is CASSPGAVNEKLFF. The DNA of the CDR3 is TGTGCCAGCAGCCCGGGGGCCGTTAATGAAAAACTGTTTTTT.

The chain links TRBV5-1 to TRBJ2-7, with 9 bases aligning to TRBD2. Germline V gene sequence: CDR1 SGHRS, CDR2 YFSETQ. V lost 1 base to trimming and J lost 3 bases; unmatched junction nucleotides: 11. There are 17 residues in the CDR3. The CDR3 DNA reads as TGCGCCAGCAGCTTGTCGAAGACTAGCGGCCCGGGCTACGAGCAGTACTTC. Amino acids: CASSLSKTSGPGYEQYF.

This chain connects TRBV5-8 to TRBJ2-5, with 13 bases lining up with TRBD2. The CDR3 is made up of 15 amino acids. V was clipped by 5 bases and J by 4 bases; unmatched bases: 5. Germline V gene data show CDR1 as SGHTS and CDR2 as YDEGEE. The CDR3 sequence is CASRKGLAGPETQYF. The DNA of the CDR3 is TGTGCCAGCAGAAAGGGACTAGCGGGACCAGAGACCCAGTACTTC.

The chain uses TRBV29-1 and TRBJ1-4; 9 bases match TRBD1. The CDR3 has 13 amino acids. V dropped 5 bases and J dropped 8; count of bases not matched to a gene: 6. CDR1 is SQVTM and CDR2 is ANQGSEA in the germline V gene. CDR3 residues: CSVSRQGGEKLFF. The CDR3 coding sequence is TGCAGCGTTAGTAGACAGGGGGGCGAAAAACTGTTTTTT.

This clone appeared a single time. V is TRBV2 and J is TRBJ1-6; 7 bases align to TRBD1. This CDR3 contains 15 residues. The germline V gene has CDR1 SNHLY and CDR2 FYNNEI. The V and J ends lost 7 bases and 5 bases, in that order; junction bases with no gene match: 8. The CDR3 here is CASISRDSNNSPLHF. Here the CDR3 DNA reads TGTGCCAGCATCTCCCGGGACAGTAATAATTCACCCCTCCACTTT.

The chain carries TRBV10-3 and TRBJ2-7, with D perhaps matching TRBD2 (6 bases). Trimming stripped 3 bases from V and 2 bases from J, with 17 bases between. This CDR3 comprises 16 residues. CDR1 is ENHRY, CDR2 SYGVKD, per germline. For the CDR3, the DNA is TGTGCCATCAGTGACCTCGGGGCGGGAAATCCCTACGAGCAGTACTTC. Its protein is CAISDLGAGNPYEQYF.

Only a few counts were recorded for this clone. This chain joins TRBV4-2 and TRBJ1-4; D is possibly TRBD1 (5 bases). V lost 0 bases and J 6 bases, leaving 8 bases between the germline ends. The CDR3 contains 14 residues. Germline V lookup: CDR1 LGHNA, CDR2 YNFKEQ. The CDR3 coding sequence is TGTGCCAGCAGCCAAGAGGGACCCGATGAAAAACTGTTTTTT. Protein sequence: CASSQEGPDEKLFF.

The rearrangement links TRBV28 to TRBJ1-1; 7 bases fit TRBD1. CDR3 length equals 17 residues. Germline trimming cut 1 base from V and 7 bases from J; bases unmatched to any gene: 15. Looked up from germline, CDR1 is MDHEN and CDR2 is SYDVKM. The CDR3 reads CASSLFTGTAGEVEAFF. DNA of the CDR3: TGTGCCAGCAGTTTATTTACCGGGACAGCGGGCGAGGTTGAAGCTTTCTTT.

This clone was observed once. The V gene is TRBV27, the J gene TRBJ1-2; 7 bases agree with TRBD1. The CDR3 spans 11 residues. V was pared by 7 bases and J by 7 bases, with 3 bases of the junction left unmatched. The germline CDR1 and CDR2 sequences are MNHEY and SMNVEV (reference sequence). The CDR3, as DNA: TGTGCCAGCAAATACAGGGGTGGCTACACCTTC. This encodes CASKYRGGYTF.

The CDR3 bases are TGTGCCAGCAGCTGGAACAGGGGCTACGAGCAGTACTTC. Encoded protein: CASSWNRGYEQYF. J is TRBJ2-7 and V is TRBV5-6, with TRBD1 identical over 7 bases. Trimming at V came to 3 bases and at J to 3 bases, leaving 3 bases not matched to a gene. Germline CDR1 is SGHDT and CDR2 is YYEEEE. CDR3 size: 13 residues.

The chain employs TRBV7-9 and TRBJ2-7; D unresolved. V was trimmed by 0 bases and J by 5 bases, leaving 8 bases between them. The CDR3 spans 13 residues. CDR1 is SEHNR, CDR2 FQNEAQ, per germline (reference sequence). CDR3 DNA: TGTGCCAGCAGCTTAGCACGGGCCCACGAGCAGTACTTC. It codes for CASSLARAHEQYF.

The rearrangement joins TRBV7-2 to TRBJ2-3; D gene uncertain. The germline V gene encodes CDR1 SGHTA and CDR2 FQGNSA. The CDR3 runs 15 residues. V lost 5 bases and J 4 bases, leaving 16 bases between the germline ends. CDR3 protein: CASSLVAVGADTQYF. DNA of the CDR3: TGTGCCAGCAGCCTGGTGGCGGTTGGGGCAGATACGCAGTATTTT.

The chain employs TRBV6-5 and TRBJ1-2; D is ambiguous. Germline V gene data show CDR1 as MNHEY and CDR2 as SVGAGI. The CDR3 runs 13 residues. Trimming took off 7 bases at V and 0 bases at J, with 9 bases between the two ends. The CDR3 DNA follows: TGTGCCAGCAAAGGAAATACTAACTATGGCTACACCTTC. Translation: CASKGNTNYGYTF.

J is TRBJ1-1 and V is TRBV25-1, with 7 positions matching TRBD1. Germline V gives CDR1 MGHDK, CDR2 SYGVNS. The CDR3 is 15 residues long. After removal of 1 base from V and 3 bases from J, the junction contained 5 bases not matched to a gene. As DNA, the CDR3 is TGTGCCAGCAGTGAATCAGGACAGGCGGACACTGAAGCTTTCTTT. Protein sequence: CASSESGQADTEAFF. Based on the CDR3 plus reference TRBV25-1 and TRBJ1-1, the full variable domain is EADIYQTPRYLVIGTGKKITLECSQTMGHDKMYWYQQDPGMELHLIHYSYGVNSTEKGDLSSESTVSRIRTEHFPLTLESARPSHTSQYLCASSESGQADTEAFFGQGTRLTVV.

The chain is built from TRBV15 and TRBJ2-5; D is ambiguous. Germline assignment: CDR1 LNHNV and CDR2 YYDKDF (reference sequence). CDR3 length: 17 residues. The V gene lost 0 bases and the J gene lost 0 bases, with 14 bases spanning the gap. The chain's CDR3 is CATSREVPGRYQETQYF. The DNA of the CDR3 is TGTGCCACCAGCAGAGAAGTCCCCGGACGGTACCAAGAGACCCAGTACTTC.

The chain uses TRBV10-1 and TRBJ1-5, with a tentative D call TRBD1 (6 bases). V was shortened by 4 bases and J by 0 bases, with 19 bases between the two germline ends. Per germline, CDR1 WNHNN and CDR2 SYGVQD (reference sequence). The CDR3 loop spans 18 amino acids. The CDR3 loop is CASSAGTPRPYSNQPQHF. The CDR3 DNA reads TGCGCCAGCAGTGCGGGGACACCCCGGCCTTATAGCAATCAGCCCCAGCATTTT.

The gene calls are TRBV9 and TRBJ2-3, with a weak D call TRBD2 (5 bases). The germline V and J ends were trimmed by 2 bases and 0 bases, with 13 bases remaining between them. The germline V gene has CDR1 SGDLS and CDR2 YYNGEE. The CDR3 has 16 residues. CDR3 nucleotide sequence: TGTGCCAGCAGCGTGGGAGCTAGTTTCAGCACAGATACGCAGTATTTT. It codes for CASSVGASFSTDTQYF.

Note on this clone: Other nucleotide sequences from this sample produce the same CDR3. The V and J genes are TRBV20-1 and TRBJ2-7; TRBD1 is a possible D gene (5 bases). Germline values: CDR1 DFQATT, CDR2 SNEGSKA (reference sequence). Trimming took off 5 bases at V and 4 bases at J, with 6 bases between the two ends. This CDR3 has 10 residues. CDR3 protein: CSAGAYEQYF. In nucleotides, the CDR3 is TGCAGTGCTGGGGCGTACGAGCAGTACTTC.

This clone appeared a few times. The chain links TRBV29-1 to TRBJ1-1; D not certain. The CDR3 runs 12 residues. Deletions cut 8 bases from V and 5 bases from J, with 15 bases between. Germline lookup yields CDR1 SQVTM and CDR2 ANQGSEA. The CDR3 DNA follows: TGCAGCTCAAGCAGTGGGGAGACTGAAGCTTTCTTT. Protein product: CSSSSGETEAFF.

This chain joins TRBV4-1 and TRBJ2-5; 8 bases map to TRBD2. J lost 2 bases, V lost 5 bases, and 7 bases had no gene match. The CDR3 loop spans 15 amino acids. Germline V gene sequence: CDR1 MGHRA, CDR2 YSYEKL. The CDR3 region has the DNA TGCGCCAGCAGCGGTAGCGGGAAACGTCAAGAGACCCAGTACTTC. Amino acids: CASSGSGKRQETQYF.

The chain joins TRBV4-3 to TRBJ2-7; D not resolved. CDR1 LGHNA and CDR2 YSLEER come from the germline V gene. The V end lost 0 bases, the J end lost 2 bases, and 11 bases lay between the germline ends. The CDR3 consists of 15 residues. CDR3 DNA: TGCGCCAGCAGCCAAGATTCAAGGTTTACCTACGAGCAGTACTTC. Its protein is CASSQDSRFTYEQYF.

This chain joins TRBV28 and TRBJ2-1, with D possibly matching TRBD1 (5 bases). Germline V gives CDR1 MDHEN, CDR2 SYDVKM. The CDR3 extends over 14 amino acids. Trimming removed 3 bases at V and 3 bases at J, with 9 bases between. CDR3 nucleotides: TGTGCCAGCAGTTTGGGGCAGTTCTACAATGAGCAGTTCTTC. Its protein is CASSLGQFYNEQFF.

The chain has TRBV11-3 and TRBJ2-1; 9 positions match TRBD2. Germline values: CDR1 SGHNT, CDR2 YENEEA. V trimming: 1 base; J trimming: 2 bases; junction bases outside the gene matches: 3. The CDR3 runs to 16 residues. The CDR3 spells CASSLASGATYNEQFF. Written as DNA, the CDR3 is TGTGCCAGCAGCTTAGCTAGCGGGGCGACCTACAATGAGCAGTTCTTC. Based on the CDR3 plus reference TRBV11-3 and TRBJ2-1, the full variable domain is EAGVVQSPRYKIIEKKQPVAFWCNPISGHNTLYWYLQNLGQGPELLIRYENEEAVDDSQLPKDRFSAERLKGVDSTLKIQPAELGDSAVYLCASSLASGATYNEQFFGPGTRLTVL.